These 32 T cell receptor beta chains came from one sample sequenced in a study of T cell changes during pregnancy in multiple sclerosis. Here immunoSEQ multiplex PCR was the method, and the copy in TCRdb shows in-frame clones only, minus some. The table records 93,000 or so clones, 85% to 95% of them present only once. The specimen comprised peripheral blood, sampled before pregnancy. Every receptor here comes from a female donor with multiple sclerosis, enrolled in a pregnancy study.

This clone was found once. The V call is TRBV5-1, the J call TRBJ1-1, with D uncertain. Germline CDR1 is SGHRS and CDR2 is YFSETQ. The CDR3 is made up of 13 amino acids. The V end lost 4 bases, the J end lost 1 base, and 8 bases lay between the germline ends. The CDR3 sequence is CASSLRENTEAFF. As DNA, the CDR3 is TGCGCCAGCAGCCTCCGGGAGAACACTGAAGCTTTCTTT.

For the CDR3, the DNA is TGTGCCAGCACCGCGGGGGCGAACACCGGGGAGCTGTTTTTT. Translation: CASTAGANTGELFF. This chain links TRBV5-5 with TRBJ2-2; 7 nucleotides align to TRBD2. With 6 bases clipped from V and 0 bases from J, the junction kept 2 bases outside the gene matches. The CDR3 is 14 amino acids. The V gene's germline CDR1 is SGHKS and CDR2 YYEKEE (reference sequence).

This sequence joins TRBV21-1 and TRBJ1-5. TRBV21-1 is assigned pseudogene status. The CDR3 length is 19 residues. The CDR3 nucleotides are TGTGCCAGCGCCCCGGAAAATGGAAGCGCCAGACTTAGCAATCAGCCCCAGCATTTT. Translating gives CASAPENGSARLSNQPQHF.

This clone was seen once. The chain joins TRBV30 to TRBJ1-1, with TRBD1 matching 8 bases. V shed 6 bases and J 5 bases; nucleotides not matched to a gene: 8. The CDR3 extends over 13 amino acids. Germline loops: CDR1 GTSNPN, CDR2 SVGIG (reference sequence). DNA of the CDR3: TGTGCCTGCCAACAGGGGGAAGGTACTGAAGCTTTCTTT. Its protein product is CACQQGEGTEAFF.

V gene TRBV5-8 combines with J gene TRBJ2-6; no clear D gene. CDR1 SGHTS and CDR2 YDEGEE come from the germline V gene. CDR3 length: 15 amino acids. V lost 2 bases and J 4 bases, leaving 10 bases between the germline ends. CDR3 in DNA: TGTGCCAGCAGCTTTTTGGCATTAGGGGCCAACGTCCTGACTTTC. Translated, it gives CASSFLALGANVLTF.

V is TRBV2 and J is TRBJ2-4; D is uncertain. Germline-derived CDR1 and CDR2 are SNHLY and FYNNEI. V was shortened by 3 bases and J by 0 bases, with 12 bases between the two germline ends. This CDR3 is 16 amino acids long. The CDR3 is CASSDYAILAKNIQYF. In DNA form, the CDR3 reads TGTGCCAGCAGTGACTACGCTATTCTAGCCAAAAACATTCAGTACTTC.

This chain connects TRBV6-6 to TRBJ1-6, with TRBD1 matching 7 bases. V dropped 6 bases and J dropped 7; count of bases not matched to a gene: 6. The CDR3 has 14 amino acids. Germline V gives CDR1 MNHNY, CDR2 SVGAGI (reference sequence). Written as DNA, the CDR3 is TGTGCCAGCAGCCCCGGGACAGAAAATTCACCCCTCCACTTT. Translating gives CASSPGTENSPLHF.

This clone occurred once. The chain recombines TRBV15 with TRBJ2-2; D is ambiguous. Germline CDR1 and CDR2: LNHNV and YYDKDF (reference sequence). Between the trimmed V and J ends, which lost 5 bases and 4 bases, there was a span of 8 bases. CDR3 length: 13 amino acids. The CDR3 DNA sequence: TGTGCCACCAGCCCTGGGCCCACCGGGGAGCTGTTTTTT. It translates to CATSPGPTGELFF.

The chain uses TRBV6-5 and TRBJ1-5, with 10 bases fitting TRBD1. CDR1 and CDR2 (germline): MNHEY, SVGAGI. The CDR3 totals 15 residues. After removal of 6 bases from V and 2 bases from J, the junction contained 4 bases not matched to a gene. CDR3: CASRRTGGGNQPQHF. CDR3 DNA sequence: TGTGCCAGCAGGCGGACAGGGGGGGGCAATCAGCCCCAGCATTTT.

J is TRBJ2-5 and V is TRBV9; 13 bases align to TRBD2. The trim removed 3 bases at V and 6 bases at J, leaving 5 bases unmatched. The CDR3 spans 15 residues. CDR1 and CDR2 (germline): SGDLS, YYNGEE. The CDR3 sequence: CASSELAGGMKTQYF. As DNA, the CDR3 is TGTGCCAGCAGCGAACTAGCGGGGGGGATGAAGACCCAGTACTTC.

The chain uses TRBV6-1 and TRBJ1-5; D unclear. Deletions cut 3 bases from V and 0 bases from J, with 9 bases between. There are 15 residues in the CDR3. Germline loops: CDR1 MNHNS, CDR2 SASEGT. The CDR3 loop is CASSERVSSNQPQHF. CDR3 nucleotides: TGTGCCAGCAGTGAGAGGGTTTCTAGCAATCAGCCCCAGCATTTT.

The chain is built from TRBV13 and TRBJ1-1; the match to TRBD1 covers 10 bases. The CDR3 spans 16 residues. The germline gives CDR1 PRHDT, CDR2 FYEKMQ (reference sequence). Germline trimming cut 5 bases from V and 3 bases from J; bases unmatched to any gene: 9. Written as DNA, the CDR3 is TGTGCCAGCAGCCTACCTAGGACAGGGGGGGACACTGAAGCTTTCTTT. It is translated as CASSLPRTGGDTEAFF. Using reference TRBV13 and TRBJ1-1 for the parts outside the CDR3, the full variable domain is AAGVIQSPRHLIKEKRETATLKCYPIPRHDTVYWYQQGPGQDPQFLISFYEKMQSDKGSIPDRFSAQQFSDYHSELNMSSLELGDSALYFCASSLPRTGGDTEAFFGQGTRLTVV.

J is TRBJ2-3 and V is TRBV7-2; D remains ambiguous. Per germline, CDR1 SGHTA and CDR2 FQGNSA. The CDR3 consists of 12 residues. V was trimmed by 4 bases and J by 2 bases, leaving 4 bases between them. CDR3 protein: CASSYNTDTQYF. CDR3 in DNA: TGTGCCAGCAGCTATAACACAGATACGCAGTATTTT.

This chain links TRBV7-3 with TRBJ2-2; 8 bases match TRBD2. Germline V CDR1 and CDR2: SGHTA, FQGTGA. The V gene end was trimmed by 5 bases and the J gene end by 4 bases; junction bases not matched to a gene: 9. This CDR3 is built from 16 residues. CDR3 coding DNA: TGTGCCAGCAGCCCCCGCGGGGGGCCGAGCACCGGGGAGCTGTTTTTT. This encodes CASSPRGGPSTGELFF.

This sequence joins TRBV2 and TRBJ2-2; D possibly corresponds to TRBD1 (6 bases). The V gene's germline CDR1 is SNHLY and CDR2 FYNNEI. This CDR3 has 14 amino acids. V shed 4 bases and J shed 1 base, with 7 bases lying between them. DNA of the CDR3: TGTGCCAGCAGTGTGGACAGGAACACCGGGGAGCTGTTTTTT. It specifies CASSVDRNTGELFF.

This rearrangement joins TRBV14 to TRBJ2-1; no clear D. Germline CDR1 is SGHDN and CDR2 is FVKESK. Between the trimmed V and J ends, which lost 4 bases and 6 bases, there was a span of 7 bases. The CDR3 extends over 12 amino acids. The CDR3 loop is CASSPRSNEQFF. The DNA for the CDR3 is TGTGCCAGCAGCCCCAGGTCCAATGAGCAGTTCTTC.

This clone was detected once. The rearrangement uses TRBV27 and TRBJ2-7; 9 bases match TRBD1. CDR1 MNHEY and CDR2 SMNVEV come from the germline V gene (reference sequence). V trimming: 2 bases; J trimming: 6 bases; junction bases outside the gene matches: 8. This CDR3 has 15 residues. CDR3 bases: TGTGCCAGCAGTTTAGAAGGGACAGGGACCAGCGAGCAGTACTTC. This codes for CASSLEGTGTSEQYF.

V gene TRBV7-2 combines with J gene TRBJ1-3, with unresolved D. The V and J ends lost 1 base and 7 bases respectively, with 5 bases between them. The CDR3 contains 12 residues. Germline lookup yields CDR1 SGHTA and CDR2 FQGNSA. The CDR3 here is CASSLGGNTIYF. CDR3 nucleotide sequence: TGTGCCAGCAGCTTAGGCGGGAACACCATATATTTT.

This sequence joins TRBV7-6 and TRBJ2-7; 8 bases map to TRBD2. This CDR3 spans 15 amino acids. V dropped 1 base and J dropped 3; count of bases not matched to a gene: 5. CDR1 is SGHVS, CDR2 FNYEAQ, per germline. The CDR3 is CASSLVALAVYEQYF. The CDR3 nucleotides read TGTGCCAGCAGCTTAGTTGCACTAGCGGTCTACGAGCAGTACTTC.

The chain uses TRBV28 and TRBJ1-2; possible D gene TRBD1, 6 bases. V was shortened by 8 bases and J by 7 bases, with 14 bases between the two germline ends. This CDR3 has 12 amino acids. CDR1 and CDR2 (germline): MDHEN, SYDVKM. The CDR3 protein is CASSLGGIGYTF. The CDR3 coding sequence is TGTGCCAGCTCCCTAGGGGGAATTGGCTACACCTTC.

The CDR3 loop reads CASSQVGVTIYF. The DNA for the CDR3 is TGCGCCAGCAGCCAAGTAGGGGTCACCATATATTTT. V usage is TRBV4-1 and J usage is TRBJ1-3; tentative D call: TRBD1 (5 bases). The CDR3 loop spans 12 amino acids. Trimming stripped 1 base from V and 9 bases from J, with 7 bases between. Germline CDR1 and CDR2: MGHRA and YSYEKL.

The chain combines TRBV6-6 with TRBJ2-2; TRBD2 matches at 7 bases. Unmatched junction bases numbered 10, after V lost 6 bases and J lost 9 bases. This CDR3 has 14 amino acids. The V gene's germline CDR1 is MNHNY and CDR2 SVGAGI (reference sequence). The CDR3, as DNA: TGTGCCAGCAGACCAAACGCCAGCGGGAGGGAGCTGTTTTTT. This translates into CASRPNASGRELFF.

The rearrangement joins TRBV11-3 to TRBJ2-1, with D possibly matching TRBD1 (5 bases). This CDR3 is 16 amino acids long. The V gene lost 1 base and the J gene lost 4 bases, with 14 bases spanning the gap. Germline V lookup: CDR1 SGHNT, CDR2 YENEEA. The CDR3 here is CASSLAHNSGYNEQFF. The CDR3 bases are TGTGCCAGCAGCTTAGCCCACAATTCAGGGTACAATGAGCAGTTCTTC.

This chain's CDR3 is CASRRGQDTGELFF. CDR3 coding DNA: TGTGCCAGTCGCAGGGGGCAGGACACCGGGGAGCTGTTTTTT. The chain recombines TRBV27 with TRBJ2-2, with TRBD1 matching 8 bases. V shed 9 bases and J 3 bases; nucleotides not matched to a gene: 6. This CDR3 is built from 14 residues. Germline-derived CDR1 and CDR2 are MNHEY and SMNVEV (reference sequence).

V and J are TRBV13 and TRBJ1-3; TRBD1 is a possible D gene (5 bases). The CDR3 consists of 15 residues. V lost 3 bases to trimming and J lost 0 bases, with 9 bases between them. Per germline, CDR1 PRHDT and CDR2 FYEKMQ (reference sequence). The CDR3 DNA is TGTGCCAGCAGCTTTTCGGACAACTCTGGAAACACCATATATTTT. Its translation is CASSFSDNSGNTIYF.

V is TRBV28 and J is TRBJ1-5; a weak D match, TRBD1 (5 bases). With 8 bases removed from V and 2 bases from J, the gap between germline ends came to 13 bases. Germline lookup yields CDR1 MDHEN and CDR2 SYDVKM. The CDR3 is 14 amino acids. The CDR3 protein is CASHGGGGNQPQHF. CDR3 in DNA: TGTGCCAGCCATGGGGGGGGAGGCAATCAGCCCCAGCATTTT.

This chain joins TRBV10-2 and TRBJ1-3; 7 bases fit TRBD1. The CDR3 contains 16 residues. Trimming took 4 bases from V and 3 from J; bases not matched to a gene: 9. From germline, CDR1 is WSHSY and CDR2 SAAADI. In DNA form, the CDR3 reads TGCGCCAGCAGTGTCGGGACAGTCGAGGTTGGAAACACCATATATTTT. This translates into CASSVGTVEVGNTIYF.

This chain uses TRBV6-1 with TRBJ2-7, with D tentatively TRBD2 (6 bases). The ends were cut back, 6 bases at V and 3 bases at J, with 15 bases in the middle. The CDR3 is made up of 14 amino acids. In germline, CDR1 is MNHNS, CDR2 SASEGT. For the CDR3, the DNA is TGTGCCAGCAGCTTGGGACTGGAGAACTACGAGCAGTACTTC. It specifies CASSLGLENYEQYF.

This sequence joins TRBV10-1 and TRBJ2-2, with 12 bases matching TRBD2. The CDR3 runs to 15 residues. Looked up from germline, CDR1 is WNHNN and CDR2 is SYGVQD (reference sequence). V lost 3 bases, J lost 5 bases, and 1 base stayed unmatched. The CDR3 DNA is TGCGCCAGCAGTGATCTAGCGGGGGGGACCGGGGAGCTGTTTTTT. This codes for CASSDLAGGTGELFF.

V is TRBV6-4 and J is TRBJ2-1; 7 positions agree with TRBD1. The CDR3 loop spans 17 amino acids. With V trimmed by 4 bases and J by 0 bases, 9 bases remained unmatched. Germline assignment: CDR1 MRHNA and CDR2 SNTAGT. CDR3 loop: CASSATPRDSSYNEQFF. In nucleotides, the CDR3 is TGTGCCAGCAGTGCCACCCCCCGGGACAGCTCCTACAATGAGCAGTTCTTC.

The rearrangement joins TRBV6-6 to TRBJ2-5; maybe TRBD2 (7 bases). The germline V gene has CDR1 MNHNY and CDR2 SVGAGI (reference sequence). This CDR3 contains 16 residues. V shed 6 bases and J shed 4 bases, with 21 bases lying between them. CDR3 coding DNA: TGTGCCAGCAGACCACGGGGGGCAGGGGAGCGAGAGACCCAGTACTTC. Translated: CASRPRGAGERETQYF.

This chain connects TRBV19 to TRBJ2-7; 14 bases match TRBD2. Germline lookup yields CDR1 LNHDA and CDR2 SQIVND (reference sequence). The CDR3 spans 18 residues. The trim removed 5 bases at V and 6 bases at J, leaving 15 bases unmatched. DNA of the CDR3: TGTGCCAGTAGTGCATCGGGACTAGCGGGAGATTTTGGGAGCGAGCAGTACTTC. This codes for CASSASGLAGDFGSEQYF.